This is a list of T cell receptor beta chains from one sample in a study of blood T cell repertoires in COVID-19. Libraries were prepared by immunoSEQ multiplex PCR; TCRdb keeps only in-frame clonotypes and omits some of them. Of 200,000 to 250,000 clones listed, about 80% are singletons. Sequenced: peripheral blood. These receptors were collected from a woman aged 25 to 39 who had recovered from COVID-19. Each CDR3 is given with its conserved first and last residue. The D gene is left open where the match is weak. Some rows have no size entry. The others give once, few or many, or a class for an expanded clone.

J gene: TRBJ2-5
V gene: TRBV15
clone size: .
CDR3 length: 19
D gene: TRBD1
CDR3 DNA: TGTGCCACCAGCAGAGATCGCAGGGACAGGGGATTTTTCGGAGAGACCCAGTACTTC
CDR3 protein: CATSRDRRDRGFFGETQYF

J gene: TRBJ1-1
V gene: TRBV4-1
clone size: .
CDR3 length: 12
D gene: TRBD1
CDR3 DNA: TGCGCCAGCACCACCGAACAGGGGAGAGCTTTCTTT
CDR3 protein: CASTTEQGRAFF

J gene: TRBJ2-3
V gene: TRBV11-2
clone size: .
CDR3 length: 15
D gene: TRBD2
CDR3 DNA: TGTGCCAGCAGCTCAGCGGGGCGCGGGAGGGATACGCAGTATTTT
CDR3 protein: CASSSAGRGRDTQYF

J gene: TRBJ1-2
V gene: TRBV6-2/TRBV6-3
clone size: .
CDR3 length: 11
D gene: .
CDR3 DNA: TGTGCCAGCAGTCACGGGAAGGGCTACACCTTC
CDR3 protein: CASSHGKGYTF

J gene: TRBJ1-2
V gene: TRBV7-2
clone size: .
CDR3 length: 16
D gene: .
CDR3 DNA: TGTGCCAGCAGCTTAATTTTTCAGGGACTTAACTATGGCTACACCTTC
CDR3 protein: CASSLIFQGLNYGYTF

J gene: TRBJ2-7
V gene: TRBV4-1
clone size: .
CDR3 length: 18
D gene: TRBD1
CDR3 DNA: TGCGCCAGCAGCCAAGATTTACAGGGGCGACGGAGAAGGGGGGAGCAGTACTTC
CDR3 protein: CASSQDLQGRRRRGEQYF

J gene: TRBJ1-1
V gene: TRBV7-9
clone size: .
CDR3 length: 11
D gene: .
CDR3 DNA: TGTGCCAGCAGCCTCGACAGGGAAGCTTTCTTT
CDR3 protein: CASSLDREAFF

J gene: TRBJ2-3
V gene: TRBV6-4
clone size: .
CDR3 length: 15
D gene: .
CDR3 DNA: TGTGCCAGCAGCGAAGGGACACGCGACACAGATACGCAGTATTTT
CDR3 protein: CASSEGTRDTDTQYF

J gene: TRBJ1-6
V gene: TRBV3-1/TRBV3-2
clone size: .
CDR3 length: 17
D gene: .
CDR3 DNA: TGTGCCAGCAGCCAAGTAGTAACAGGGCGCTTCAATTCACCCCTCCACTTT
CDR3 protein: CASSQVVTGRFNSPLHF

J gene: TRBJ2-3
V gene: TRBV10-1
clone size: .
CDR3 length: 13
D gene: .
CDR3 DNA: TGCGCCAGCGGCGGGTCTTTCACAGATACGCAGTATTTT
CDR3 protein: CASGGSFTDTQYF

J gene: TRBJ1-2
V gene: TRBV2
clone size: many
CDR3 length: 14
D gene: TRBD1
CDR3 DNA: TGTGCCAGCAGGAGGGGGCAGTCTAACTATGGCTACACCTTC
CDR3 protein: CASRRGQSNYGYTF

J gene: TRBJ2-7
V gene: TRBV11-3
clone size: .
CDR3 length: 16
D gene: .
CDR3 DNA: TGTGCCAGCAGCTTAGAAAAAGGGGAAGGCAACTACGAGCAGTACTTC
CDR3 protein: CASSLEKGEGNYEQYF

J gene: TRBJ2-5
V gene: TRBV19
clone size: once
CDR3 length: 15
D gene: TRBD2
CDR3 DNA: TGTGCCACCGCGGGGGGAGCCGGGACTGGGGAGACCCAGTACTTC
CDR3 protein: CATAGGAGTGETQYF

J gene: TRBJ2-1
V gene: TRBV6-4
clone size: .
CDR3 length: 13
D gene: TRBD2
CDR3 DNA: TGTGCCAGCAGTGCCCCGGGAGGGGATGAGCAGTTCTTC
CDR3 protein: CASSAPGGDEQFF

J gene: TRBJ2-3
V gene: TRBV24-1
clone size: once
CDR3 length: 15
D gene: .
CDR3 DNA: TGTGCCACCAGTGATTTCGGCGGGTACACAGATACGCAGTATTTT
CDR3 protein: CATSDFGGYTDTQYF

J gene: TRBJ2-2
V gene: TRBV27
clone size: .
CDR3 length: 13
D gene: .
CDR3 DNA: TGTGCCAGCAGTTTACTAAACACCGGGGAGCTGTTTTTT
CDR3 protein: CASSLLNTGELFF

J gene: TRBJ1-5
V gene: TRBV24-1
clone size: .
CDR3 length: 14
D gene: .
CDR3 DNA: TGTGCCACCAGATCAGGCTCCCCCAATCAGCCCCAGCATTTT
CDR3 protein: CATRSGSPNQPQHF

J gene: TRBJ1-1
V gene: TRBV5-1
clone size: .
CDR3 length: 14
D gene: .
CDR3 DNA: TGCGCCAGCAACTTCCGCGGGGGGAGCACTGAAGCTTTCTTT
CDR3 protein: CASNFRGGSTEAFF

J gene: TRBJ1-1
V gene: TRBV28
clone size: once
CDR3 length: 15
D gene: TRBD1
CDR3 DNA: TGTGCCAGCAGTAGGACAGGGGGCGGAAACACTGAAGCTTTCTTT
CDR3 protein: CASSRTGGGNTEAFF

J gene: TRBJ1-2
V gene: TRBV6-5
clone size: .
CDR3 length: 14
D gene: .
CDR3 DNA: TGTGCCAGCAGTTACCTCCGCGGGGACTATGGCTACACCTTC
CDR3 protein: CASSYLRGDYGYTF

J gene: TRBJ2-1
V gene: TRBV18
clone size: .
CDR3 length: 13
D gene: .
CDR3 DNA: TGTGCCAGCTCACCACCCTCCGGCAATGAGCAGTTCTTC
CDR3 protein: CASSPPSGNEQFF

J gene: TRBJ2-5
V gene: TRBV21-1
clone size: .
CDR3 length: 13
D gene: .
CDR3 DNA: TGTGCCAGCAGGGGACTAGCGGGAGAGACCCAGTACTTC
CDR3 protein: CASRGLAGETQYF

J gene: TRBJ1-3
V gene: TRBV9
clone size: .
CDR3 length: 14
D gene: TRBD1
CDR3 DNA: TGTGCCAGCAGGTCAGGGGGCCCTGGAAACACCATATATTTT
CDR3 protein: CASRSGGPGNTIYF

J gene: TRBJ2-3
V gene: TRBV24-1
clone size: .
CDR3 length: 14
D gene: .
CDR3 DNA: TGTGCCACCAGTGATTTAGGAGAAGCAGATACGCAGTATTTT
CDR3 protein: CATSDLGEADTQYF

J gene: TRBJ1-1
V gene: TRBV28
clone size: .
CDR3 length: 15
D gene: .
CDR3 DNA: TGTGCCAGCAGTAGCGCGACAGGATTTAACACTGAAGCTTTCTTT
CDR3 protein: CASSSATGFNTEAFF

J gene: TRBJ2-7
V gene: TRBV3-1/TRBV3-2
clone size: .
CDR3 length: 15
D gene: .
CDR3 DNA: TGTGCCAGCAGCCAACCGGGAGAGGGATCCTACGAGCAGTACTTC
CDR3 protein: CASSQPGEGSYEQYF

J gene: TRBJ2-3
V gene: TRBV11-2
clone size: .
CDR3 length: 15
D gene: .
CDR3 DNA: TGTGCCAGCAGCTTAACGTGGCGGAGCACAGATACGCAGTATTTT
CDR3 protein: CASSLTWRSTDTQYF

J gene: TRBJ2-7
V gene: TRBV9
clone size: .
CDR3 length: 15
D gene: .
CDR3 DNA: TGTGCCAGCAGTCGCACAGAAATCAGCTCCTACGAGCAGTACTTC
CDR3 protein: CASSRTEISSYEQYF

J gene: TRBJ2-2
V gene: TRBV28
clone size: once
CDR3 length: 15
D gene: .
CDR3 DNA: TGTGCCAGCAGACCCTTAGGGGCAGCCACCGGGGAGCTGTTTTTT
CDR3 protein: CASRPLGAATGELFF

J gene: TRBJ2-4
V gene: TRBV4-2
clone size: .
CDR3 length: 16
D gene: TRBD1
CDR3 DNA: TGTGCCAGCAGCCAAGAAATGCAGGGGGCCGAAAACATTCAGTACTTC
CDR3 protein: CASSQEMQGAENIQYF

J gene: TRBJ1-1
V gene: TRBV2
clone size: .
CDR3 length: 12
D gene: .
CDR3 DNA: TGTGCCAGCAGTGAAACGGTCGGGTCGGCTTTCTTT
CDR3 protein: CASSETVGSAFF

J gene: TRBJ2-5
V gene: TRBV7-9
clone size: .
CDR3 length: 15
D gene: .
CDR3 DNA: TGTGCCAGCAGCTTAGTACAGGCACCACAAGAGACCCAGTACTTC
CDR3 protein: CASSLVQAPQETQYF

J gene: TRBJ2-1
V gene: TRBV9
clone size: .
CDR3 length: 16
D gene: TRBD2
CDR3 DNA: TGTGCCAGCAGCACTGCACTAGCGGGAGCCTACAATGAGCAGTTCTTC
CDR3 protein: CASSTALAGAYNEQFF